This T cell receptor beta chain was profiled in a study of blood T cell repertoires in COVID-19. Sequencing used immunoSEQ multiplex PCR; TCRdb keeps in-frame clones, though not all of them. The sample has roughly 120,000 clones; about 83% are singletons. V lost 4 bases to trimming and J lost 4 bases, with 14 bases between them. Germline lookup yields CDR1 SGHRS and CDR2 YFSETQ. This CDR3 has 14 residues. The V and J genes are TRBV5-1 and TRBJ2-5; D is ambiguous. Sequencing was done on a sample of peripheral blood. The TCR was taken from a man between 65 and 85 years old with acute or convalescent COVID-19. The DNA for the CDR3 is TGCGCCAGCAGCGCTGGCATGTCGTCAGAGACCCAGTACTTC. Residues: CASSAGMSSETQYF.